Shown below are 22 T cell receptor beta chains from a single sample sequenced in a study of shared clonotypes between healthy human individuals. Cells designated naive CD8 were CD45RO-negative and were positively selected for CCR7, with terminally differentiated effector memory CD45RA+ cells excluded. Method: immunoSEQ multiplex PCR; TCRdb's copy keeps in-frame clones and lacks some. The repertoire includes around 2.1 million clones, 93% of them detected once, and 1.5% to 2% sits in the top ten. The material sequenced was naive CD8+ T cells from PBMCs. The receptors originated from a man aged 18 to 29 in good health. Some clones in this sample may be carry-over from other donors' samples.

This chain joins TRBV25-1 and TRBJ2-3; 8 nucleotides match TRBD1. The CDR3 is 15 residues long. From germline, CDR1 is MGHDK and CDR2 SYGVNS. V lost 2 bases to trimming and J lost 3 bases; unmatched junction nucleotides: 4. The CDR3 loop is CASSEGRGLTDTQYF. CDR3 sequence (DNA): TGTGCCAGCAGTGAAGGCAGGGGGCTGACAGATACGCAGTATTTT.

The V and J genes are TRBV27 and TRBJ1-5, with D possibly being TRBD1 (5 bases). The germline V gene has CDR1 MNHEY and CDR2 SMNVEV (reference sequence). CDR3 length: 16 residues. The V gene lost 3 bases and the J gene lost 1 base, with 13 bases spanning the gap. The DNA for the CDR3 is TGTGCCAGCAGTTTTAGGCCAGGGTTAAGCAATCAGCCCCAGCATTTT. This translates into CASSFRPGLSNQPQHF.

The chain employs TRBV6-7 and TRBJ2-7; no reliable D call. TRBV6-7 has ORF status, its function being uncertain. There are 13 residues in the CDR3. The V end was cut by 0 bases, the J end by 4 bases, with 7 bases between. CDR3 bases: TGTGCCAGCAGTTACTCGAATCCGTACGAGCAGTACTTC. Translation gives CASSYSNPYEQYF.

This clone appeared a single time. The chain links TRBV9 to TRBJ1-5; D is unclear. With 5 bases removed from V and 9 bases from J, the gap between germline ends came to 12 bases. The germline V gene encodes CDR1 SGDLS and CDR2 YYNGEE. The CDR3 totals 12 residues. CDR3 DNA sequence: TGTGCCAGCAGTAAAGGCGCGTTGCCCCAGCATTTT. Residues: CASSKGALPQHF.

The table lists this clone with a count of one. The V call is TRBV9, the J call TRBJ2-1; a possible D gene is TRBD2 (7 bases). This CDR3 region has 13 residues. Trimming left V 2 bases short and J 9 bases short, with 12 bases between. Germline assignment: CDR1 SGDLS and CDR2 YYNGEE. The CDR3 nucleotides read TGTGCCAGCAGCGTGGAGCGGGACACTGAGCAGTTCTTC. Translated, it gives CASSVERDTEQFF.

The chain has TRBV5-6 and TRBJ2-1, with D uncertain. Germline V gives CDR1 SGHDT, CDR2 YYEEEE. The V gene lost 0 bases and the J gene lost 10 bases, with 8 bases spanning the gap. This CDR3 is 12 amino acids long. The CDR3 is CASSLVVGEQFF. CDR3 sequence (DNA): TGTGCCAGCAGCTTGGTTGTAGGCGAGCAGTTCTTC.

V gene TRBV2 combines with J gene TRBJ2-7; no reliable D call. The V end was cut by 6 bases, the J end by 4 bases, with 10 bases between. The CDR3 runs to 12 residues. The germline gives CDR1 SNHLY, CDR2 FYNNEI. DNA of the CDR3: TGTGCCAGCAGGCAGCCTCGATACGAGCAGTACTTC. This translates into CASRQPRYEQYF.

This chain connects TRBV7-9 to TRBJ2-7; TRBD1 is a possible D gene (6 bases). The CDR3 extends over 14 amino acids. The germline V gene has CDR1 SEHNR and CDR2 FQNEAQ (reference sequence). Trimming removed 4 bases at V and 3 bases at J, with 13 bases between. As DNA, the CDR3 is TGTGCCAGCAGCTCCCGGACAGACTACTACGAGCAGTACTTC. This sequence encodes CASSSRTDYYEQYF.

The rearrangement links TRBV19 to TRBJ2-1; possibly TRBD2 for D (6 bases). The CDR3 is 15 amino acids. Deletions cut 5 bases from V and 4 bases from J, with 15 bases between. Germline assignment: CDR1 LNHDA and CDR2 SQIVND (reference sequence). The CDR3: CASSGGVTLYNEQFF. The CDR3 coding sequence is TGTGCCAGTAGTGGCGGGGTTACTCTGTACAATGAGCAGTTCTTC.

V is TRBV7-8 and J is TRBJ2-7; TRBD2 is a possible D gene (5 bases). Between the trimmed V and J ends, which lost 8 bases and 1 base, there was a span of 15 bases. CDR3 length: 14 residues. Germline values: CDR1 SGHVS, CDR2 FQNEAQ. CDR3 protein: CASRGAVHSYEQYF. DNA for the CDR3: TGTGCCAGCCGGGGAGCGGTTCATTCCTACGAGCAGTACTTC. Looking up the rest from reference TRBV7-8 and TRBJ2-7 gives the full variable domain: GAGVSQSPRYKVAKRGQDVALRCDPISGHVSLFWYQQALGQGPEFLTYFQNEAQLDKSGLPSDRFFAERPEGSVSTLKIQRTQQEDSAVYLCASRGAVHSYEQYFGPGTRLTVT.

The chain has TRBV6-6 and TRBJ1-1; 8 bases are a match to TRBD1. The CDR3 loop spans 13 amino acids. With V trimmed by 10 bases and J by 1 base, 5 bases remained unmatched. Germline CDR1 and CDR2: MNHNY and SVGAGI (reference sequence). The CDR3 spells CAIRQGQNTEAFF. The CDR3 DNA reads as TGTGCCATACGACAGGGGCAGAACACTGAAGCTTTCTTT.

This clone was counted between two and nine times. Additional DNA sequences in this sample encode the identical CDR3. This sequence joins TRBV9 and TRBJ1-1, with D perhaps matching TRBD1 (5 bases). This CDR3 region has 12 residues. V was clipped by 3 bases and J by 5 bases, with 8 bases between them. Germline CDR1 reads SGDLS; CDR2 reads YYNGEE. The CDR3 reads CASSAGGTEAFF. The CDR3 DNA reads as TGTGCCAGCAGCGCGGGGGGGACTGAAGCTTTCTTT.

V usage is TRBV7-2 and J usage is TRBJ1-1; 8 nucleotides align to TRBD1. V lost 5 bases, J lost 4 bases, and 12 bases stayed unmatched. Germline CDR1 is SGHTA and CDR2 is FQGNSA. The CDR3 is 16 residues long. The chain's CDR3 is CASSLTGGIGGTEAFF. The DNA for the CDR3 is TGTGCCAGCAGCCTAACAGGGGGGATCGGGGGCACTGAAGCTTTCTTT.

The chain has TRBV7-2 and TRBJ2-1, with 8 nucleotides matching TRBD2. The CDR3 runs 17 residues. The ends lost 2 bases at V and 6 bases at J; junction bases unmatched: 12. Germline CDR1 SGHTA, CDR2 FQGNSA. The CDR3: CASSLQPVQRELNEQFF. DNA of the CDR3: TGTGCCAGCAGCTTACAACCAGTCCAGCGGGAGCTCAATGAGCAGTTCTTC. The full variable domain, rest sourced from reference TRBV7-2 and TRBJ2-1, is GAGVSQSPSNKVTEKGKDVELRCDPISGHTALYWYRQSLGQGLEFLIYFQGNSAPDKSGLPSDRFSAERTGGSVSTLTIQRTQQEDSAVYLCASSLQPVQRELNEQFFGPGTRLTVL.

This clone was detected only once. V usage is TRBV2 and J usage is TRBJ2-1; possibly TRBD1 for D (6 bases). The length of the CDR3 is 11 residues. The ends were cut back, 10 bases at V and 9 bases at J, with 13 bases in the middle. CDR1 is SNHLY, CDR2 FYNNEI, per germline. CDR3 DNA sequence: TGTGCCAACCGTGGGGGCGGTGAGCAGTTCTTC. Translated: CANRGGGEQFF.

V and J are TRBV6-5 and TRBJ2-7; the D gene could be TRBD1 or TRBD2 (6 bases each). Trimming removed 5 bases from V and 6 bases from J, with 14 bases in between. From germline, CDR1 is MNHEY and CDR2 SVGAGI. This CDR3 has 13 residues. The CDR3 coding sequence is TGTGCCAGCAGTCCCCGACGGGGGCGCGAGCAGTACTTC. Amino acid sequence: CASSPRRGREQYF.

The chain links TRBV13 to TRBJ2-5; 12 bases match TRBD2. The trim removed 5 bases at V and 6 bases at J, leaving 4 bases unmatched. Per germline, CDR1 PRHDT and CDR2 FYEKMQ (reference sequence). CDR3 length equals 14 residues. The CDR3 region is CASSLGTSGQTQYF. Here the CDR3 DNA reads TGTGCCAGCAGCCTCGGGACTAGCGGGCAGACCCAGTACTTC.

This clone was found a few times. Different DNA sequences within this sample yield the same CDR3. The rearrangement uses TRBV30 and TRBJ1-1; a weak D match, TRBD1 (5 bases). The V gene's germline CDR1 is GTSNPN and CDR2 SVGIG (reference sequence). V was clipped by 3 bases and J by 0 bases, with 11 bases between them. There are 14 residues in the CDR3. CDR3 in DNA: TGTGCCTGGAGGTCCGGGACGGTGAACACTGAAGCTTTCTTT. This codes for CAWRSGTVNTEAFF. The variable domain in full, completed from reference TRBV30 and TRBJ1-1, reads SQTIHQWPATLVQPVGSPLSLECTVEGTSNPNLYWYRQAAGRGLQLLFYSVGIGQISSEVPQNLSASRPQDRQFILSSKKLLLSDSGFYLCAWRSGTVNTEAFFGQGTRLTVV.

The chain links TRBV7-6 to TRBJ2-1; D is unclear. This CDR3 has 13 amino acids. CDR1 and CDR2 (germline): SGHVS, FNYEAQ. Trimming removed 3 bases from V and 5 bases from J, with 8 bases in between. CDR3 sequence reads: CASSFAVNNEQFF. The CDR3 coding sequence is TGTGCCAGCAGCTTTGCAGTCAACAATGAGCAGTTCTTC.

This chain joins TRBV6-6 and TRBJ2-3; 9 bases fit TRBD1. The length of the CDR3 is 15 residues. V lost 6 bases to trimming and J lost 3 bases; unmatched junction nucleotides: 7. Per the germline V gene, CDR1 is MNHNY and CDR2 is SVGAGI (reference sequence). Here the CDR3 DNA reads TGTGCCAGCAGCCCCGACAGGGGGTTGACAGATACGCAGTATTTT. This codes for CASSPDRGLTDTQYF.

The table lists this clone with a few counts. The chain uses TRBV7-9 and TRBJ1-2; TRBD1 aligns across 8 bases. V shed 5 bases, J shed 2 bases, and the junction held 7 bases outside the gene matches. Germline CDR1 is SEHNR and CDR2 is FQNEAQ (reference sequence). This CDR3 spans 15 amino acids. In nucleotides, the CDR3 is TGTGCCAGCAGCATCGGACAGGGTGGGAACTATGGCTACACCTTC. Its translation: CASSIGQGGNYGYTF.

The rearrangement uses TRBV7-8 and TRBJ2-7; 8 bases fit TRBD1. This CDR3 has 16 residues. The V and J ends lost 4 bases and 7 bases, in that order; junction bases with no gene match: 15. CDR1 is SGHVS and CDR2 is FQNEAQ in the germline V gene. The DNA for the CDR3 is TGTGCCAGCAGCTCCCCAGACAGGGGAGCTCTGGGAGAGCAGTACTTC. It encodes CASSSPDRGALGEQYF.